The sequence of this T cell receptor beta chain was determined in a study of OX40 agonist ivuxolimab in advanced cancers. On the study more broadly: Therapy given before enrollment (anti-PD-1, anti-PD-L1 or anti-CTLA-4) was allowed, and around 40% had some.

V was pared by 2 bases and J by 0 bases, with 17 bases of the junction left unmatched. Looked up from germline, CDR1 is KGHSH and CDR2 is LQKENI. The CDR3 runs 21 residues. TCRdb's copy holds only in-frame clones and misses some; the assay was immunoSEQ multiplex PCR. The table includes 75,000 to 100,000 clones, 80% to 90% detected once. As for this clone: Different DNA sequences within this sample yield the same CDR3.

Sequencing used CD4+ or CD8+ T cells sorted from blood, obtained in a trial of the OX40 agonist ivuxolimab. The TCR sequence derives from an adult with an advanced solid tumor such as melanoma, head and neck, liver or kidney cancer. The J gene is TRBJ2-7, the V gene TRBV18; 12 nucleotides match TRBD2. The CDR3: CASSPSLTGTSGSQDSYEQYF. The CDR3 nucleotides are TGTGCCAGCTCACCAAGTCTCACCGGGACTAGCGGGTCACAAGACTCCTACGAGCAGTACTTC.